Sequencing of this TCR beta chain was carried out in a study of T cells after yellow fever vaccination. Background on the study: Low-cell-number fractions were prepared with SMART-Seq v4 Ultra Low Input. Points from the study as a whole: Among all clonotypes, a small share was observed in both CD4 and CD8 compartments. Primary-vaccination clones mostly resurfaced post-booster (about 95% CD4, approximately 90% CD8).

This clonotype showed up just a few times. Its antigen remains unknown. CDR3 size: 13 residues. CDR1 and CDR2 from the germline V gene are SGHNT and YENEEA. Trimming took off 2 bases at V and 8 bases at J, with 10 bases between the two ends. Making TCR cDNA involved 5'RACE template switching, which added UMIs and a universal primer site. TCRdb re-analysed the 5' RACE reads in MiXCR, keeping a single row per CDR3 protein. The sample has about 500,000 distinct CDR3 sequences, about 17% seen once. This receptor was obtained from a man between 18 and 35 years old who received the YFV17D yellow fever vaccine. Sequencing used PBMCs, obtained less than 6 days after the first yellow fever vaccination. The rearrangement joins TRBV11-3 to TRBJ2-1, with a weak D call TRBD1 (5 bases). The CDR3 loop is CASSLQGFDEQFF. In DNA, the CDR3 is TGTGCCAGCAGCTTACAGGGTTTCGATGAGCAGTTCTTC. The whole variable domain, remainder taken from reference TRBV11-3 and TRBJ2-1, is EAGVVQSPRYKIIEKKQPVAFWCNPISGHNTLYWYLQNLGQGPELLIRYENEEAVDDSQLPKDRFSAERLKGVDSTLKIQPAELGDSAVYLCASSLQGFDEQFFGPGTRLTVL.